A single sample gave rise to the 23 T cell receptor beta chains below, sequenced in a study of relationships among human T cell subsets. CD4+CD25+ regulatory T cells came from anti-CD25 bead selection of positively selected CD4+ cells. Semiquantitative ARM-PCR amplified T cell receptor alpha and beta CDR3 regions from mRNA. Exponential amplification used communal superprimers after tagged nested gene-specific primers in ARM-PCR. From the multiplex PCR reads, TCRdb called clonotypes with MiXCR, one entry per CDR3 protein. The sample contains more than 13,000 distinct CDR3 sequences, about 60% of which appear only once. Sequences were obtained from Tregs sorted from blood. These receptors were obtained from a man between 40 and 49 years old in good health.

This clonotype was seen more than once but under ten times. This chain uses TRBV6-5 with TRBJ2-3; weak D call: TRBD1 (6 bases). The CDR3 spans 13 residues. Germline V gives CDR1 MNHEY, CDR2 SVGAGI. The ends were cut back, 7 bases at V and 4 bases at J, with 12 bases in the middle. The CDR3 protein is CASTLPGADTQYF. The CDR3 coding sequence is TGTGCCAGCACCCTCCCAGGGGCAGATACGCAGTATTTT.

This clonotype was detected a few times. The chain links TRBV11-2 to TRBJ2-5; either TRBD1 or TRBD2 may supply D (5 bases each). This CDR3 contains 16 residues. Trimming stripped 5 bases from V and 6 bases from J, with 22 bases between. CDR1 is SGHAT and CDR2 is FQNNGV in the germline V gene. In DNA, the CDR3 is TGTGCCAGCAGCCCGGGGACCATAAAGCTTAGACAGACCCAGTACTTC. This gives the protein CASSPGTIKLRQTQYF.

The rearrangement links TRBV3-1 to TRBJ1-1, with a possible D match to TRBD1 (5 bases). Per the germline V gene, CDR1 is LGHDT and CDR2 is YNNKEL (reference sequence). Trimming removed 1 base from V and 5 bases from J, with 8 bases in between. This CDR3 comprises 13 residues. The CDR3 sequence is CASSQGGRTEAFF. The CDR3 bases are TGTGCCAGCAGCCAAGGGGGCCGGACTGAAGCTTTCTTT.

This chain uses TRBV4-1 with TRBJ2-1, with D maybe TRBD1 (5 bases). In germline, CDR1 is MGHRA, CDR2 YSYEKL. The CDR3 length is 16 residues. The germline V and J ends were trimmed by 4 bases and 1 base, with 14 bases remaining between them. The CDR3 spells CASSPLDIISYNEQFF. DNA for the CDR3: TGCGCCAGCAGCCCCTTGGACATAATATCCTACAATGAGCAGTTCTTC.

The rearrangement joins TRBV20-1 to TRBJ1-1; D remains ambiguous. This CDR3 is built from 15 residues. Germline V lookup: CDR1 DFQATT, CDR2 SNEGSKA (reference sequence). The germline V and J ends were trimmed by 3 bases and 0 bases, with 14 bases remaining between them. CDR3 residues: CSASSLNFVNTEAFF. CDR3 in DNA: TGCAGTGCTAGTAGCCTCAACTTCGTGAACACTGAAGCTTTCTTT.

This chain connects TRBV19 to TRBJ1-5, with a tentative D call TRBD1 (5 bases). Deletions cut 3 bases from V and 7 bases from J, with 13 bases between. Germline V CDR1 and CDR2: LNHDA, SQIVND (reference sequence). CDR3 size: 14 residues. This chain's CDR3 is CASSMMGVNQPQHF. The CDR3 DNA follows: TGTGCCAGTAGTATGATGGGGGTCAACCAGCCCCAGCATTTT.

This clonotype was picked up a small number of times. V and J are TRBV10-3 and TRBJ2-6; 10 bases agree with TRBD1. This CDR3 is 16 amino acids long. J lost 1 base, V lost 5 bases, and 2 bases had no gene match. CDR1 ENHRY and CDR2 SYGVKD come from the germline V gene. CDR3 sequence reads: CAISPDRGSGANVLTF. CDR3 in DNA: TGTGCCATCAGTCCGGACAGGGGGTCTGGGGCCAACGTCCTGACTTTC.

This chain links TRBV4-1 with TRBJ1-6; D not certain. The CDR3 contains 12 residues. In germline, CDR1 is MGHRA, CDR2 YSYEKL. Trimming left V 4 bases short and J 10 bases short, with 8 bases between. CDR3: CASSRDLSPLHF. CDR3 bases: TGCGCCAGCAGCCGAGACTTGTCACCCCTCCACTTT.

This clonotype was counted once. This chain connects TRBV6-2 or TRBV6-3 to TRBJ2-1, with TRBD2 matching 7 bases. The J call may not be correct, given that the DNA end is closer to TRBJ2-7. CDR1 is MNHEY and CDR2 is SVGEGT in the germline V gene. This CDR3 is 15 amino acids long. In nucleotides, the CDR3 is TGTGCCAGCAGTTACCTCGTGCGGGGGAGCGACGAGCAGTACTTC. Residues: CASSYLVRGSDEQYF.

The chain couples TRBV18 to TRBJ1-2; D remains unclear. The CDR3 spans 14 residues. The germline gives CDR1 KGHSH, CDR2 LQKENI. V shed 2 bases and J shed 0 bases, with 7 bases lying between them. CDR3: CASSPTTANYGYTF. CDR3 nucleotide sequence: TGTGCCAGCTCACCAACCACGGCTAACTATGGCTACACCTTC.

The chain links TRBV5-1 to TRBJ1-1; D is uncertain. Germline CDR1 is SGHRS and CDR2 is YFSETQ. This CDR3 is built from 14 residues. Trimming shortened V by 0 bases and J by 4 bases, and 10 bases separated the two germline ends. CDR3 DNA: TGCGCCAGCAGCTTGGAGGGCGACGGCACTGAAGCTTTCTTT. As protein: CASSLEGDGTEAFF.

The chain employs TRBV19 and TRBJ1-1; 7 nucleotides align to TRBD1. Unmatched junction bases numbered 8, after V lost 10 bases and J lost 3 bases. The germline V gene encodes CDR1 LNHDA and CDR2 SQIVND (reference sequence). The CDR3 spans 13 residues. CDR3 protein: CATETGHHTEAFF. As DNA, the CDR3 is TGTGCCACCGAGACAGGGCACCACACTGAAGCTTTCTTT.

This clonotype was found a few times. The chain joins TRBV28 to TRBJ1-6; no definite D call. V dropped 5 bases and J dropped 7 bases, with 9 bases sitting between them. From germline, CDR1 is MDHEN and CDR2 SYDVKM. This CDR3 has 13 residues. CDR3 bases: TGTGCCAGCAGTCCGCGAACCAATTCACCCCTCCACTTT. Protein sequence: CASSPRTNSPLHF.

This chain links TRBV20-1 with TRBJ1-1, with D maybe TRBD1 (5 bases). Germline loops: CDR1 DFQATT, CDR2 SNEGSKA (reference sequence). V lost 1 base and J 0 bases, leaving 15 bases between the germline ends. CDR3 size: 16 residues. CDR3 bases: TGCAGTGCTAGAGGACAGACTCAAGCCATGAACACTGAAGCTTTCTTT. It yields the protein CSARGQTQAMNTEAFF.

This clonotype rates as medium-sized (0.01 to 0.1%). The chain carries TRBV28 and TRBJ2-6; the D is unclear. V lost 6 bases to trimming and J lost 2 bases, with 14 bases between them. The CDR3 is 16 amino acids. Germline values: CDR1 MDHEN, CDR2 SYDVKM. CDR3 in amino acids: CASRAFGEAGANVLTF. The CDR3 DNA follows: TGTGCCAGCAGAGCCTTCGGAGAGGCTGGGGCCAACGTCCTGACTTTC.

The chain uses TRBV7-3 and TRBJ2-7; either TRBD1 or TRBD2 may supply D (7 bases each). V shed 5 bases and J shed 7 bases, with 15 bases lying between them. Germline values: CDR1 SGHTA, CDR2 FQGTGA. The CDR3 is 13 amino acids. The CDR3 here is CASSPRQGGEQYF. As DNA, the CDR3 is TGTGCCAGCAGCCCTAGACAGGGAGGGGAGCAGTACTTC. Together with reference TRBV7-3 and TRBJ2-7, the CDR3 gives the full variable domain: GAGVSQTPSNKVTEKGKYVELRCDPISGHTALYWYRQSLGQGPEFLIYFQGTGAADDSGLPNDRFFAVRPEGSVSTLKIQRTERGDSAVYLCASSPRQGGEQYFGPGTRLTVT.

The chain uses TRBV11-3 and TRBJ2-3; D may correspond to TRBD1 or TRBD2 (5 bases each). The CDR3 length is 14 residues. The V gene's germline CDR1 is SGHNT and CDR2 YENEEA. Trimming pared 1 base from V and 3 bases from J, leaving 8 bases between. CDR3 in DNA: TGTGCCAGCAGCTTAGGAGGGGAGACAGATACGCAGTATTTT. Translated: CASSLGGETDTQYF.

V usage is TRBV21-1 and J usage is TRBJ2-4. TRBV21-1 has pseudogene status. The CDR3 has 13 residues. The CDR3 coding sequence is TGTGCCATCTCGATTAGGGCCAAAAACATTCAGTACTTC. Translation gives CAISIRAKNIQYF.

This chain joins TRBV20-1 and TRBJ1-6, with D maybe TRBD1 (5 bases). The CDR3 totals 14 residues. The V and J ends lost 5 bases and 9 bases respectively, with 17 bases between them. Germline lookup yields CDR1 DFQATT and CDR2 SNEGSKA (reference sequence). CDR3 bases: TGCAGTGCTTACGGGGGGGTAATGAGTTCACCCCTCCACTTT. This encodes CSAYGGVMSSPLHF.

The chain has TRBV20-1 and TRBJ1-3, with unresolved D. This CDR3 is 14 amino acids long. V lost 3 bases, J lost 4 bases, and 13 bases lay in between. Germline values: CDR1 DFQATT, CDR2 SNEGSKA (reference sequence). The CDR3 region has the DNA TGCAGTGCTAGGTACACCGGAGGAGGAAACACCATATATTTT. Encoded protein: CSARYTGGGNTIYF.

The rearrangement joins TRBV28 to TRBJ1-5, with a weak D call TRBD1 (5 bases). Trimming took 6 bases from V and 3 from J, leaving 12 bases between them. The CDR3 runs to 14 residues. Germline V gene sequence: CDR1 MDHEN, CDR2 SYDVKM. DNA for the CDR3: TGTGCCAGCAGCAGCAGGGAACCCAATCAGCCCCAGCATTTT. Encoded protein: CASSSREPNQPQHF.

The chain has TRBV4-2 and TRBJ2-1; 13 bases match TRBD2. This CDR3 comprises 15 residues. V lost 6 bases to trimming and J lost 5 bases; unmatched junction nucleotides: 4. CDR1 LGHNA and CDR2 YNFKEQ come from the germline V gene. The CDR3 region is CASRSGTSGNNEQFF. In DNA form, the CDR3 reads TGTGCCAGCAGGTCCGGGACTAGCGGGAACAATGAGCAGTTCTTC.

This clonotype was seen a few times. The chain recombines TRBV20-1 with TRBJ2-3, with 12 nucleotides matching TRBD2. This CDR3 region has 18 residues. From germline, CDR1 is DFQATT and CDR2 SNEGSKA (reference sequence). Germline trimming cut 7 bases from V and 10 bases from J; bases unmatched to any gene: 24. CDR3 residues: CSVPGLAGGTLMSPSQYF. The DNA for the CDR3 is TGCAGTGTACCGGGACTAGCGGGCGGAACCCTCATGAGTCCGTCGCAGTATTTT.